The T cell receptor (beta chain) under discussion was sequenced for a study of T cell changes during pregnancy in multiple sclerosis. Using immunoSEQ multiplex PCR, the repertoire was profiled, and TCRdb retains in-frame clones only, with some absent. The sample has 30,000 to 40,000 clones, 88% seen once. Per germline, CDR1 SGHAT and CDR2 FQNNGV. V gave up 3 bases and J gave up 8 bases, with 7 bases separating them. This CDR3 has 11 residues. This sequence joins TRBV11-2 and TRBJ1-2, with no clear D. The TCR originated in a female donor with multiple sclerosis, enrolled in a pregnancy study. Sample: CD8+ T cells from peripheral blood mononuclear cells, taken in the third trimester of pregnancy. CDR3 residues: CASSFRGGYTF. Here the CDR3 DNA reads TGTGCCAGCAGCTTTAGAGGGGGCTACACCTTC.